This T cell receptor beta chain derives from a study of blood T cells in healthy people across ages (dated by TCRdb to between 2015 and 2017). For context, the study as a whole: In model experiments, template switching captured about one uniquely barcoded TCR beta cDNA molecule for every two T cells. Using deep sequencing normalized with unique cDNA molecular identifiers, the study measured how TCR beta repertoire diversity changes with age. The donors were divided into four age groups: young (average around 16 years), middle-aged (around 37), aged (about 62) and long-lived (about 84). Using the same blood draw, the study looked at two additional independent replicas of 1 million unique cDNA reads for two donors, one aged 18 to 29 and the other aged 80 or older. To avoid experimental bias, donors of different ages were randomly spread across the sequencing lanes. The paper's findings and limits, for the study overall: As age increased, observed TCR beta diversity per million T cells dropped in a roughly linear way, and a significant reduction was already evident by age around 41. Total diversity estimates from one million sequenced T cells were considered lower bounds and underestimates. Compared with the aged group, the long-lived group had more naive CD4+ T cells, fewer expanded clones and increased TCR diversity, suggesting age selection. Conclusive comparison of naive and antigen-experienced compartments was prevented by the profiling of bulk unsorted PBMCs. Because donor CMV infection status was unknown, age-related changes in expanded clonotypes were potentially confounded. The percentage of naive T cells measured by flow cytometry correlated strongly with observed TCR beta diversity.

The protocol used for the library was 5' RACE. Sequenced on an Illumina HiSeq 2500. A second PCR of about 7 to 12 cycles was run with a J-beta primer mix and a sample-barcoded 5' primer. A template-switch 5' adaptor carrying 12 random nucleotides introduced a unique molecular identifier onto each TCR beta cDNA molecule. At least 2.5 million CDR3-containing paired-end reads were obtained from each sample. All of the RNA was converted into first-strand cDNA using the Mint cDNA synthesis kit, with a TRBC-specific oligonucleotide serving as the primer. Following uracil-DNA glycosylase treatment, a first 18-cycle PCR with universal primers M1SS and BC2_uni_R was performed on all cDNA. On the study's bioinformatics: Each sample was normalized by randomly selecting 1 million high-quality reads, each carrying a distinct molecular identifier. Reads sharing molecular identifiers were discarded rather than binned into consensus sequences. MiTCR, with a Q25 quality threshold and the strictest error-elimination algorithm, was used for CDR3 identification, clonotype clustering and error correction. Lower-bound total TCR beta diversity was estimated with a nonparametric unseen species model using Euler transformation. The public sequencing data were trimmed at Q25 with fastp and processed into clonotypes with MiXCR by TCRdb, which kept only in-frame beta chains. One record per CDR3 amino acid sequence lists the most common genes and DNA. These V and J calls are TCRdb output, not the study's own analysis. Across this sample there are around 650,000 distinct CDR3 sequences, with roughly two fifths seen only once. 25% to 35% of the sample goes to the ten largest clones.

The donors were 40 or so Caucasian individuals from Russia, aged roughly 6 to 100 years, who were systemically healthy. Each donor gave ten milliliters of peripheral blood, drawn into EDTA-treated Vacutainer tubes. Ficoll-Paque density-gradient centrifugation was used to isolate PBMCs, with at least 7 million per sample. Trizol reagent was used to extract total RNA from PBMCs, with at least 6 micrograms per sample. Naive CD45RAhigh/CD27high T cell percentages were measured by flow cytometry on a PBMC aliquot from every donor. Remarks on this clonotype: Its antigen specificity is not known. A much larger clone lies one base from this, so it may be a read error.

The CDR3 holds 15 amino acids from the cysteine to the phenylalanine. Just the 45-base CDR3 DNA is kept, in frame starting at base 1. Trimming leaves V shorter by 5 bases and J shorter by 3 bases, with the junction holding 5 bases beyond the gene matches. CDR1 is given as MNHEY and CDR2 as SVGAGI, both from the germline V gene. The receptor chain draws on TRBV6-5 and TRBJ2-1, with 9 bases aligning to TRBD1. The sequencing input was blood. The TCR comes from a man older than 75 in good health. CDR3 protein: CASSKDRGLYNEQFF. In nucleotide form, the sequence is TGTGCCAGCAGTAAGGACAGGGGCCTCTACAATGAGCAGTTCTTC.